This T cell receptor (beta chain) is drawn from a study of T cell changes during pregnancy in multiple sclerosis. Libraries were prepared by immunoSEQ multiplex PCR; TCRdb keeps only in-frame clonotypes and omits some of them. Of 70,000 to 100,000 clones in the sample, 90% to 95% were seen once. Trimming removed 5 bases at V and 6 bases at J, with 19 bases between. This CDR3 spans 15 amino acids. CDR1 SEHNR and CDR2 FQNEAQ come from the germline V gene (reference sequence). This TCR was sampled from a female donor with multiple sclerosis, enrolled in a pregnancy study. The chain recombines TRBV7-9 with TRBJ1-2; D possibly corresponds to TRBD1 (5 bases). The material sequenced was peripheral blood, taken in the first trimester of pregnancy. CDR3 sequence reads: CASSRIDSRTDGYTF. The CDR3 nucleotides read TGTGCCAGCAGCAGGATCGACAGCCGGACCGATGGCTACACCTTC.